A selection of T cell receptor beta chains follows, all from one sample in a study of blood T cells in healthy people across ages. One entry per CDR3 protein, called by TCRdb with MiXCR from the 5' RACE reads. Of approximately 810,000 distinct CDR3 sequences in the sample, under 35% were seen once. The sample was blood. These receptor sequences come from a woman older than 75 in good health. Each CDR3 is given with its conserved first and last residue. The D gene is left open where the match is weak. Clone size appears in some rows only: once, few, many, or a class for an expanded clone.

CDR3,DNA,V,J,size,D,length
CASSQEIRNEQFF,TGTGCCAGCAGCCAAGAGATAAGGAATGAGCAGTTCTTC,TRBV14,TRBJ2-1,NA,NA,13
CASSFEREAFF,TGTGCCAGCAGTTTTGAAAGAGAAGCTTTCTTT,TRBV28,TRBJ1-1,NA,NA,11
CASSLGGGFYGYTF,TGTGCCAGCAGCTTAGGGGGTGGATTTTATGGCTACACCTTC,TRBV7-2,TRBJ1-2,many,NA,14
CASSLTGSFSYEQYF,TGTGCCAGCAGCTTAACAGGGTCCTTCTCCTACGAGCAGTACTTC,TRBV7-9,TRBJ2-7,many,NA,15
CASSPITGTETQYF,TGTGCCAGCAGTCCAATTACAGGGACAGAGACCCAGTACTTC,TRBV6-6,TRBJ2-5,many,NA,14
CASSQRIKGRLRNTIYF,TGTGCCAGCAGTCAAAGGATAAAGGGACGCCTTCGAAACACCATATATTTT,TRBV7-9,TRBJ1-3,few,NA,17
CASSRLSRGATNEKLFF,TGTGCCAGCAGTCGTCTATCCCGGGGTGCAACTAATGAAAAACTGTTTTTT,TRBV27,TRBJ1-4,few,NA,17
CASSLGRSGAQETQYF,TGTGCCAGCAGCTTAGGGAGGTCGGGGGCACAAGAGACCCAGTACTTC,TRBV7-2,TRBJ2-5,NA,NA,16
CASSLVRVGLGELFF,TGTGCCAGCAGCTTAGTGAGGGTTGGGCTAGGGGAGCTGTTTTTT,TRBV7-2,TRBJ2-2,few,NA,15
CASRSGQGYNEQFF,TGTGCCAGCAGATCTGGACAGGGCTACAATGAGCAGTTCTTC,TRBV7-9,TRBJ2-1,many,TRBD1,14
CASSLNRNTEAFF,TGTGCCAGCAGCTTAAATAGGAACACTGAAGCTTTCTTT,TRBV7-9,TRBJ1-1,many,NA,13
CASSQRLAGGLGANILTF,TGTGCCAGCAGCCAACGACTAGCGGGGGGTTTAGGGGCCAACATCCTGACTTTC,TRBV3-1,TRBJ2-6,NA,TRBD2,18
CASSQEAGNTGELFF,TGCGCCAGCAGCCAAGAGGCGGGGAACACCGGGGAGCTGTTTTTT,TRBV4-3,TRBJ2-2,many,NA,15
CATGDPGQGTDTQYF,TGTGCCACCGGTGACCCCGGACAGGGAACAGATACGCAGTATTTT,TRBV24-1,TRBJ2-3,once,TRBD1,15
CASSLRGVLGDTQYF,TGTGCCAGCAGCCTTAGGGGGGTACTAGGGGATACGCAGTATTTT,TRBV12-3/TRBV12-4,TRBJ2-3,many,NA,15
CANGSGGAGYEQYF,TGTGCCAACGGGAGCGGGGGGGCCGGCTACGAGCAGTACTTC,TRBV27,TRBJ2-7,many,TRBD2,14
CSASPLRAGGDTF,TGCAGTGCTAGTCCCCTCAGGGCAGGGGGCGACACCTTC,TRBV20-1,TRBJ1-2,many,TRBD1,13
CASGPPGGVYNEQFF,TGTGCCAGCGGCCCACCGGGGGGGGTATACAATGAGCAGTTCTTC,TRBV5-6,TRBJ2-1,NA,TRBD2,15
CASRSDGGGGNEQFF,TGCGCCAGCCGGTCTGACGGGGGGGGTGGCAATGAGCAGTTCTTC,TRBV5-1,TRBJ2-1,NA,TRBD2,15
CASSGSIPGWGAFF,TGTGCCAGCAGTGGCTCAATCCCAGGGTGGGGAGCTTTCTTT,TRBV25-1,TRBJ1-1,NA,NA,14
CASSPGPSGYEQYF,TGTGCCAGCAGCCCGGGGCCCTCAGGCTACGAGCAGTACTTC,TRBV7-2,TRBJ2-7,many,NA,14
CASSYGQAIGGYTF,TGTGCCAGCAGTTACGGGCAGGCCATCGGGGGCTACACCTTC,TRBV6-6,TRBJ1-2,NA,NA,14
CAGRNDLASYEQYF,TGTGCCGGCAGAAACGACTTAGCCTCCTACGAGCAGTACTTC,TRBV6-2/TRBV6-3,TRBJ2-7,NA,NA,14
CAGSRISSPLHF,TGTGCCGGCAGCCGGATTAGCTCACCCCTCCACTTT,TRBV6-1,TRBJ1-6,NA,NA,12
CASSSRQGGNEQFF,TGCGCCAGCAGTTCAAGACAGGGGGGCAATGAGCAGTTCTTC,TRBV10-2,TRBJ2-1,many,TRBD1,14
CASSPWTGGSSGANVLTF,TGTGCCAGCAGTCCGTGGACAGGGGGCTCCTCTGGGGCCAACGTCCTGACTTTC,TRBV27,TRBJ2-6,many,TRBD1,18
CASRPDRQETQYF,TGTGCCAGCAGACCGGACAGGCAAGAGACCCAGTACTTC,TRBV11-2,TRBJ2-5,few,TRBD1,13
CASRLDPSQPQHF,TGTGCCAGCAGACTGGACCCGAGTCAGCCCCAGCATTTT,TRBV12-3/TRBV12-4,TRBJ1-5,many,NA,13
CASNLLGRLDNEQFF,TGCGCCAGCAATCTCCTGGGCAGGCTGGACAATGAGCAGTTCTTC,TRBV5-1,TRBJ2-1,NA,NA,15
CASSPPPRGLHEQYF,TGTGCCAGCAGCCCTCCCCCCAGGGGGCTCCACGAGCAGTACTTC,TRBV7-4,TRBJ2-7,NA,TRBD1,15
CASSEWGGTNEKLFF,TGTGCCAGCAGTGAATGGGGGGGCACTAATGAAAAACTGTTTTTT,TRBV6-1,TRBJ1-4,many,NA,15
CASRNGGVSYNEQFF,TGTGCCAGCAGGAATGGCGGGGTCTCCTACAATGAGCAGTTCTTC,TRBV6-2/TRBV6-3,TRBJ2-1,many,NA,15
CASSQDPGASNEETQYF,TGTGCCAGCAGCCAAGATCCCGGGGCGTCGAACGAAGAGACCCAGTACTTC,TRBV4-2,TRBJ2-5,many,NA,17
CASSLRSGGAAYNEQFF,TGCGCCAGCAGCCTTCGAAGCGGCGGGGCAGCCTACAATGAGCAGTTCTTC,TRBV4-1,TRBJ2-1,NA,NA,17
CSAVPAGIPNQPQHF,TGCAGTGCTGTTCCGGCCGGGATCCCCAATCAGCCCCAGCATTTT,TRBV20-1,TRBJ1-5,many,NA,15
CASSVARGEQFF,TGTGCCAGCAGCGTAGCACGGGGTGAGCAGTTCTTC,TRBV9,TRBJ2-1,few,NA,12
CSVHGRVNTEAFF,TGCAGCGTCCATGGCAGGGTGAACACTGAAGCTTTCTTT,TRBV29-1,TRBJ1-1,NA,NA,13
CSARGTGLALETQYF,TGCAGTGCTAGAGGGACGGGACTAGCGTTAGAGACCCAGTACTTC,TRBV20-1,TRBJ2-5,many,TRBD2,15